The entry below gives a single TCR beta chain sequence along with its context. No antigen is known for it. No clone much larger than this one lies a single base away; base qualities are absent. Participants in the prospective study were aged roughly 18 to 100 years, lived in 20 to 30 United States geographic areas, and enrolled through a virtual design. In the prospective study, cohorts were assigned on the basis of participant-reported clinical history obtained from a screening survey and a study questionnaire. In the prospective study, mobile phlebotomists collected whole blood, serum and a nasopharyngeal or oropharyngeal swab from each participant. Additional blood draws and questionnaires over an approximately two-month period could optionally be provided by prospective study participants. Prospective study blood samples were shipped either frozen or at room temperature before DNA extraction.

The record originates from a study of blood T cell repertoires in COVID-19 (dated by TCRdb to the early 2020s). In terms of the full investigation: The collaborator samples originated in the United States, Italy and Spain and spanned the acute and convalescent phases of COVID-19. The material from the prospective study consisted of cDNA or gDNA derived from T cells, B-cell-depleted T cells, or PBMCs. The dataset comprised deeply sampled blood TCRbeta repertoires from subjects exposed to, actively infected with, or recovered from COVID-19. HLA class I and class II types, where available, came from metadata supplied by the sample provider rather than from assay-based typing. The repertoires were released in a freely available public database intended as a resource for research on the immune response to SARS-CoV-2. The sample metadata nearly always contained a de-identified subject ID, COVID-19 status, age in years and sex. Samples came from the ongoing ImmuneRACE study (first 160 participants) plus 1,254 subjects from 6 global collaborators. The investigation overall reported the following: Clinical and demographic metadata were provided uncurated, with the amount varying by source and participant.

CDR1 and CDR2, per the germline V gene (reference sequence), are LNHDA and SQIVND. The CDR3 runs 18 amino acids, cysteine and phenylalanine included. Only the CDR3 region is kept as DNA, spanning 54 bases read in frame from base 1. The junction carries 21 bases between V and J, which are trimmed by 6 bases and 0 bases respectively. The immunoSEQ Assay, a bias-controlled multiplex PCR, was used to amplify TCRbeta CDR3 regions from genomic DNA. The source study handled its data this way. The number of nucleated cells in each sample was estimated by amplification of reference gene primers within the assay. To quantify the absolute abundance of each unique TCRbeta CDR3 rearrangement, sequence reads were collapsed and filtered. For each sample, productive Simpson clonality was calculated as the square root of Simpson's diversity index across productive rearrangements. TCRdb took this table from immuneACCESS and kept in-frame rearrangements with V and J called. Such tables lack part of the clones; where checked against another copy, unresolved V genes explain under half of the gap, and the rest is unexplained. V, J and clone size were drawn from that table, and D and trimming were deduced from the DNA. The sample table shows fewer than 250,000 clones, and about 82% are seen once. About 8.2% of the sample lies in the top ten.

The sequencing sample was made of PBMCs or T cells enriched from blood (not recorded which). The V and J genes are TRBV19 and TRBJ1-3, with the D gene uncertain. The TCR sequence derives from a woman aged 45 to 65 with acute COVID-19. The CDR3 corresponds to CASSLFAATASSGNTIYF. In nucleotide form, the sequence is TGTGCCAGTAGCCTCTTTGCGGCGACGGCGAGCTCTGGAAACACCATATATTTT.